The 16 T cell receptor beta chains below were found in one sample sequenced in a study of regulatory T cells in long-lasting Graves disease. Time point in this sample: newly diagnosed GD, antithyroid drugs for less than 3 months. RNA extracted from PBMCs served as the sequencing template. TCR beta libraries were built with iRepertoire HTBI primers and Arm-PCR of CDR3 regions. TCRdb itself ran the multiplex PCR reads through MiXCR, one entry per CDR3 protein. The table lists 550,000 or so distinct CDR3 sequences, 12% of them singletons. The sample was also linked to a second study, of T cells in Graves' hyperthyroidism and ophthalmopathy.

Sequenced material: peripheral blood mononuclear cells (PBMCs), taken at new diagnosis, from a patient treated with antithyroid drugs. These receptors all come from a woman aged 30 to 39 with Graves disease.

This clonotype was observed many times. This rearrangement joins TRBV6-2 or TRBV6-3 to TRBJ2-5, with D maybe TRBD2 (6 bases). The CDR3 is 14 residues long. V lost 5 bases, J lost 3 bases, and 13 bases lay in between. Germline V gives CDR1 MNHEY, CDR2 SVGEGT. The CDR3 nucleotides read TGTGCCAGCAGTCACTTCCCGGGAGAAGAGACCCAGTACTTC. It translates to CASSHFPGEETQYF.

Many counts were recorded for this clonotype. DNA for the CDR3: TGTGCCAGCAGCCTACACCCGGGTAGCGGGCTTTGGAATGAGCAGTTCTTC. It is translated as CASSLHPGSGLWNEQFF. The chain has TRBV3-1 and TRBJ2-1; TRBD2 aligns across 7 bases. This CDR3 region has 17 residues. Germline CDR1 reads LGHDT; CDR2 reads YNNKEL (reference sequence). With V trimmed by 4 bases and J by 7 bases, 16 bases remained unmatched.

This clonotype was recorded at least ten times. The chain recombines TRBV2 with TRBJ1-4; D not resolved. Germline V CDR1 and CDR2: SNHLY, FYNNEI. The CDR3 sequence is 16 residues long. V dropped 0 bases and J dropped 7 bases, with 15 bases sitting between them. As DNA, the CDR3 is TGTGCCAGCAGTGAAGCGCGGGGTACCCTTGGTGAAAAACTGTTTTTT. It is translated as CASSEARGTLGEKLFF.

The table lists this clonotype with many counts. The chain links TRBV30 to TRBJ2-7; 7 bases are a match to TRBD1. The J segment lost 4 bases and the V segment lost 8 bases, leaving 11 bases of the junction unmatched. The CDR3 sequence is 13 residues long. CDR1 is GTSNPN and CDR2 is SVGIG in the germline V gene (reference sequence). The CDR3 bases are TGTGCCGAATCACAGGGGCAAGGATACGAGCAGTACTTC. Its protein product is CAESQGQGYEQYF.

This clonotype appeared many times. The J gene is TRBJ2-1, the V gene TRBV2, with 11 bases lining up with TRBD2. Losses at the gene ends were 6 bases for V and 4 bases for J; bases not matched to a gene: 5. The germline V gene encodes CDR1 SNHLY and CDR2 FYNNEI. This CDR3 has 15 amino acids. CDR3 DNA: TGTGCCAGCAGGGCCCTAGCGGGAGGTTACAATGAGCAGTTCTTC. Its protein product is CASRALAGGYNEQFF.

This clonotype occurred many times. The V and J genes are TRBV5-8 and TRBJ2-5; the D is unclear. Germline V CDR1 and CDR2: SGHTS, YDEGEE. The CDR3 spans 13 residues. Trimming left V 0 bases short and J 5 bases short, with 8 bases between. The CDR3 here is CASSLGYSETQYF. The DNA for the CDR3 is TGTGCCAGCAGCTTGGGGTACTCGGAGACCCAGTACTTC.

This clonotype was seen many times. The V gene is TRBV30, the J gene TRBJ2-7; D not resolved. Germline V gives CDR1 GTSNPN, CDR2 SVGIG (reference sequence). This CDR3 has 10 residues. V was shortened by 0 bases and J by 6 bases, with 3 bases between the two germline ends. This CDR3 is CAWSVGEQYF. The CDR3 coding sequence is TGTGCCTGGAGTGTGGGCGAGCAGTACTTC.

This rearrangement joins TRBV14 to TRBJ2-1; 7 nucleotides match TRBD1. The CDR3 runs to 16 residues. V was clipped by 4 bases and J by 2 bases; unmatched bases: 8. Germline loops: CDR1 SGHDN, CDR2 FVKESK. In nucleotides, the CDR3 is TGTGCCAGCAGCCCCCGTGACAGGGATCCCTACAATGAGCAGTTCTTC. It specifies CASSPRDRDPYNEQFF.

This clonotype has ten or more counts. DNA of the CDR3: TGTGCCAGCCAACGACTAGCCGTCCATAATGAGCAGTTCTTC. This codes for CASQRLAVHNEQFF. The chain is built from TRBV7-8 and TRBJ2-1; TRBD2 agrees at 7 bases. V shed 8 bases and J 7 bases; nucleotides not matched to a gene: 11. The CDR3 has 14 residues. Germline V gene sequence: CDR1 SGHVS, CDR2 FQNEAQ. Based on the CDR3 plus reference TRBV7-8 and TRBJ2-1, the full variable domain is GAGVSQSPRYKVAKRGQDVALRCDPISGHVSLFWYQQALGQGPEFLTYFQNEAQLDKSGLPSDRFFAERPEGSVSTLKIQRTQQEDSAVYLCASQRLAVHNEQFFGPGTRLTVL.

Worth noting for this clonotype: Possible read error: a much larger clone is one base away. The V call is TRBV6-2 or TRBV6-3, the J call TRBJ2-1; D not certain. The V gene's germline CDR1 is MNHEY and CDR2 SVGEGT. Trimming stripped 5 bases from V and 10 bases from J, with 21 bases between. CDR3 length: 15 residues. As DNA, the CDR3 is TGTGCCAGCAGTGACGCCCATCGGAGCTCCTACGAGCAGTTCTTC. It encodes CASSDAHRSSYEQFF.

Note on this clonotype: A single base is all that separates this from a far larger clone, so a read error is likely. V and J are TRBV27 and TRBJ2-7; TRBD2 aligns across 10 bases. CDR3 size: 15 residues. Germline V gene data show CDR1 as MNHEY and CDR2 as SMNVEV (reference sequence). Trimming removed 5 bases from V and 7 bases from J; junction bases left unmatched: 11. CDR3 sequence reads: CASSPRSGRADEQYF. The CDR3 nucleotides read TGTGCCAGCAGTCCAAGGAGCGGGAGGGCCGATGAGCAGTACTTC.

This clonotype has at least ten counts. This chain uses TRBV10-3 with TRBJ1-2; 9 bases fit TRBD1. The V gene end was trimmed by 5 bases and the J gene end by 7 bases; junction bases not matched to a gene: 5. The CDR3 is 13 amino acids. CDR1 ENHRY and CDR2 SYGVKD come from the germline V gene. In DNA form, the CDR3 reads TGTGCCATCAGTCCGGACAGGGGAAGTGGCTACACCTTC. This codes for CAISPDRGSGYTF.

This clonotype has ten or more counts. The chain employs TRBV6-1 and TRBJ2-5; D not resolved. Trimming took off 3 bases at V and 2 bases at J, with 13 bases between the two ends. Germline V gene sequence: CDR1 MNHNS, CDR2 SASEGT. The CDR3 consists of 15 residues. The CDR3 sequence is CASSEFATDQETQYF. The CDR3 coding sequence is TGTGCCAGCAGTGAGTTTGCTACAGATCAAGAGACCCAGTACTTC.

The chain is built from TRBV7-9 and TRBJ2-7, with TRBD1 identical over 9 bases. This CDR3 is built from 14 residues. Looked up from germline, CDR1 is SEHNR and CDR2 is FQNEAQ (reference sequence). Trimming took 5 bases from V and 2 from J; bases not matched to a gene: 4. The CDR3 coding sequence is TGTGCCAGCAGCCACGGGGACAGGGCCTACGAGCAGTACTTC. It encodes CASSHGDRAYEQYF.

This clonotype was observed many times. J is TRBJ2-1 and V is TRBV5-1; no definite D call. V was shortened by 2 bases and J by 6 bases, with 6 bases between the two germline ends. The CDR3 has 12 residues. In germline, CDR1 is SGHRS, CDR2 YFSETQ. Here the CDR3 DNA reads TGCGCCAGCAGCTTCACTCTCAATGAGCAGTTCTTC. The encoded protein is CASSFTLNEQFF.

This clonotype was seen at least ten times. The chain carries TRBV2 and TRBJ1-1, with 9 bases lining up with TRBD1. Germline CDR1 reads SNHLY; CDR2 reads FYNNEI. The CDR3 loop spans 16 amino acids. V dropped 4 bases and J dropped 6; count of bases not matched to a gene: 12. For the CDR3, the DNA is TGTGCCAGCAGTGTGGGGACAGGGCCGCCTAACGCTGAAGCTTTCTTT. Translation: CASSVGTGPPNAEAFF.